The clone carrying this TCR beta chain occurred many times. This record comes from a study of patients and donors after allogeneic stem cell transplantation. TCRdb reprocessed the RT-PCR reads with MiXCR, giving one entry per CDR3 protein. The table records approximately 250,000 distinct CDR3 sequences, 13% to 15% of them present only once. The CDR3 runs 15 residues. Trimming pared 1 base from V and 2 bases from J, leaving 9 bases between. CDR1 and CDR2 from the germline V gene are SGHTA and FQGNSA. The material sequenced was blood, either unsorted or a sorted T cell fraction (not recorded which). The genes are TRBV7-2 and TRBJ2-1; possibly TRBD1 or TRBD2 for D (5 bases each). This receptor was obtained from a human donor who was either an allogeneic HSCT recipient or a stem cell or donor lymphocyte infusion donor (not recorded which). It is not recorded whose cells these are; they may come from a transplant donor. DNA of the CDR3: TGTGCCAGCAGCTTAGGAACGGGACCCTACAATGAGCAGTTCTTC. Translated, it gives CASSLGTGPYNEQFF.